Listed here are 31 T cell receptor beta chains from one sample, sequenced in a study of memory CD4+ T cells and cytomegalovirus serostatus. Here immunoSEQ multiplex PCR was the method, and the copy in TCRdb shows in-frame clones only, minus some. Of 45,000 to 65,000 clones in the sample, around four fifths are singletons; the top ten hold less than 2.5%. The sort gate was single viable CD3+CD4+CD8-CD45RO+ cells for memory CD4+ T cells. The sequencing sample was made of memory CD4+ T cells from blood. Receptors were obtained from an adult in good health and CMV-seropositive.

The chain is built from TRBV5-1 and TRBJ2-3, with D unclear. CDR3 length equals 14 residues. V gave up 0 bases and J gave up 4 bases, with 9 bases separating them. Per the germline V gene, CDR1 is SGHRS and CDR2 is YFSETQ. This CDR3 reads CASSLDIFADTQYF. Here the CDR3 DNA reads TGCGCCAGCAGCTTGGACATTTTCGCAGATACGCAGTATTTT.

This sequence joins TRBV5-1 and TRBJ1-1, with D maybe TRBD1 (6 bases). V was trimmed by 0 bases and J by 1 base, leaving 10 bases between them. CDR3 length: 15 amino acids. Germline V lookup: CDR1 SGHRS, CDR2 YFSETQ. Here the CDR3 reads CASSLGQVANTEAFF. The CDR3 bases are TGCGCCAGCAGCTTGGGACAGGTGGCGAACACTGAAGCTTTCTTT.

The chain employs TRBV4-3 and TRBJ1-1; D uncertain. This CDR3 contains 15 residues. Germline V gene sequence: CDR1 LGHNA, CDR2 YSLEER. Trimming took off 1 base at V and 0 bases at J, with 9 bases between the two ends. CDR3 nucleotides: TGCGCCAGCAGCCAAGGGCGGCCCATGAACACTGAAGCTTTCTTT. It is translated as CASSQGRPMNTEAFF.

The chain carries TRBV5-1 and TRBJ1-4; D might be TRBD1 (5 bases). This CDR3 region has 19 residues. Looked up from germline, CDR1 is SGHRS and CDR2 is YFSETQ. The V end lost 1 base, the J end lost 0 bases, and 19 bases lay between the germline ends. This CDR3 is CASSLHPQDAAATNEKLFF. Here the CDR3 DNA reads TGCGCCAGCAGCTTGCACCCACAGGATGCCGCAGCAACTAATGAAAAACTGTTTTTT.

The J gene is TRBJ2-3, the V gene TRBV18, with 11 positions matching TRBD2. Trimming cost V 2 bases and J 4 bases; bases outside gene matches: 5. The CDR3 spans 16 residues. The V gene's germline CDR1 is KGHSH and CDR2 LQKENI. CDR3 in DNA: TGTGCCAGCTCACCAGCCTCTAGCGGGGGGCCAGATACGCAGTATTTT. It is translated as CASSPASSGGPDTQYF.

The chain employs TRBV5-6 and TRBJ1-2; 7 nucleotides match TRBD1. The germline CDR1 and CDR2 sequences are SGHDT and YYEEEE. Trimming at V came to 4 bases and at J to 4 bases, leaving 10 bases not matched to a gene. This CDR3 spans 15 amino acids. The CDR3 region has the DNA TGTGCCAGCAGCCGTGGGACAGCCGTTCTCTATGGCTACACCTTC. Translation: CASSRGTAVLYGYTF. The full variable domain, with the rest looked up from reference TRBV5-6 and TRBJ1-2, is DAGVTQSPTHLIKTRGQQVTLRCSPKSGHDTVSWYQQALGQGPQFIFQYYEEEERQRGNFPDRFSGHQFPNYSSELNVNALLLGDSALYLCASSRGTAVLYGYTFGSGTRLTVV.

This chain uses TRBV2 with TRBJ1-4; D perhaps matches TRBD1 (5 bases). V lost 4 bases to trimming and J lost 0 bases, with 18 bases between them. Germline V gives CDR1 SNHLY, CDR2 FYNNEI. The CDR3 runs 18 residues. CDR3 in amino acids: CASSGGVVGFATNEKLFF. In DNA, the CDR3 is TGTGCCAGCAGTGGGGGCGTGGTGGGATTTGCAACTAATGAAAAACTGTTTTTT.

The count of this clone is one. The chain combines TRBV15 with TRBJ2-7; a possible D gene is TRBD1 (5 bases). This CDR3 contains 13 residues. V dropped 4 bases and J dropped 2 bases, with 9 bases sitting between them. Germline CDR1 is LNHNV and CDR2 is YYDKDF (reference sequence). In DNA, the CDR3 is TGTGCCACCAGCATAGAACAGGCCTACGAGCAGTACTTC. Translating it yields CATSIEQAYEQYF.

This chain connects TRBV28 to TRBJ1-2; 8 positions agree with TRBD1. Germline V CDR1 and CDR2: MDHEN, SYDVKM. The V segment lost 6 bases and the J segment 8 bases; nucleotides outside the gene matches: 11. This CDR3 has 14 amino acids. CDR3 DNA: TGTGCCAGCAGGGGGGACAGGAGGGGGTCCGGCTACACCTTC. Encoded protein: CASRGDRRGSGYTF.

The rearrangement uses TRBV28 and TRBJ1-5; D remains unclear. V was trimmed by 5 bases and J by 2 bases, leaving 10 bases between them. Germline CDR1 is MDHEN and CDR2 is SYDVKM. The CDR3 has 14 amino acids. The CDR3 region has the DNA TGTGCCAGCAGTACCCTAAGGGGCAATCAGCCCCAGCATTTT. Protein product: CASSTLRGNQPQHF.

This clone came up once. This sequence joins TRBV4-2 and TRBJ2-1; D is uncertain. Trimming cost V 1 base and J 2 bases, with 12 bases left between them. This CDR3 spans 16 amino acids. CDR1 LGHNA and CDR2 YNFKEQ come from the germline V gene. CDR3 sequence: CASSQVPTKPYNEQFF. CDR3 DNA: TGTGCCAGCAGCCAAGTGCCAACGAAACCCTACAATGAGCAGTTCTTC.

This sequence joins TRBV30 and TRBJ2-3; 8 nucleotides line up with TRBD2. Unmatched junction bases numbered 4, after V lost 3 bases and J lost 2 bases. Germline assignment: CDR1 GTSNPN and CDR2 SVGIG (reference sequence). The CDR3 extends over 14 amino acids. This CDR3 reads CAWRTSEYTDTQYF. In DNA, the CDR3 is TGTGCCTGGAGGACTAGCGAGTACACAGATACGCAGTATTTT.

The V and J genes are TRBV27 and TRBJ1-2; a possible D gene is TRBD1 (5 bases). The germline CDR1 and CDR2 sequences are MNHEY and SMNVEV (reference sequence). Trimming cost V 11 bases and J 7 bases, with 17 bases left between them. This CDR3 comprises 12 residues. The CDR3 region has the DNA TGTGCCCCGGCGGACACCCGCGGTGGCTACACCTTC. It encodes CAPADTRGGYTF.

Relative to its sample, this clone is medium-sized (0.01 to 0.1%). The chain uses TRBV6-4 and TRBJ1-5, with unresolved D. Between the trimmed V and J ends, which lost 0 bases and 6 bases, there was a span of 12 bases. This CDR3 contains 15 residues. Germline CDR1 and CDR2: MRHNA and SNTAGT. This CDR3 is CASSDSIRGGQPQHF. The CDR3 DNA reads TGTGCCAGCAGTGACTCGATTCGAGGCGGTCAGCCCCAGCATTTT.

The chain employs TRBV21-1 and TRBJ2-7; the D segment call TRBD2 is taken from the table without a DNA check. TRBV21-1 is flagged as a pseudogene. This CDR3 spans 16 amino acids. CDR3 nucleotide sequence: TGTGCCAGCAGGACCGCCTTAGCTACCGTGTTAGACGAGCAGTACTTC. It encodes CASRTALATVLDEQYF.

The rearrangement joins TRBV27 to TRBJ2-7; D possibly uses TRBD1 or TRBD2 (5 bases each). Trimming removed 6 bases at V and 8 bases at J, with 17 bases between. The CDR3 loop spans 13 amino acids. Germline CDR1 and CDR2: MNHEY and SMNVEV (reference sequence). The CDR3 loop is CASSPRVGTKQYF. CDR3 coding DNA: TGTGCCAGCAGCCCCCGGGTTGGGACGAAGCAGTACTTC.

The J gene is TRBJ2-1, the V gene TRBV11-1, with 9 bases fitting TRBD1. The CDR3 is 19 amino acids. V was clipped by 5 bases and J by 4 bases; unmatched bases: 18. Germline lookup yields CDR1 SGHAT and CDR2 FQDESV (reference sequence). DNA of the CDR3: TGTGCCAGCAGCCGCATGGCGGGACAGGGAGCCGGTCTATACAATGAGCAGTTCTTC. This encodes CASSRMAGQGAGLYNEQFF.

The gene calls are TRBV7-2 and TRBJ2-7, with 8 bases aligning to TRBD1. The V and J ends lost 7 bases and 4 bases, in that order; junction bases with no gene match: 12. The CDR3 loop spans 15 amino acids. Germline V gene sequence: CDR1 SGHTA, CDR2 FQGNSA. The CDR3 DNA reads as TGTGCCAGCACCATATCACCGGGACAGGTATACGAGCAGTACTTC. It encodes CASTISPGQVYEQYF.

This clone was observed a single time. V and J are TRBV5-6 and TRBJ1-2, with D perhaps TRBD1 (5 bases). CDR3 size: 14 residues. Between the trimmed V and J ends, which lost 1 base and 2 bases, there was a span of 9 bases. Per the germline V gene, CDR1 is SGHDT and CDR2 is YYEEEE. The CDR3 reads CASSLTGSNYGYTF. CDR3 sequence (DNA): TGTGCCAGCAGCTTGACAGGTTCCAACTATGGCTACACCTTC.

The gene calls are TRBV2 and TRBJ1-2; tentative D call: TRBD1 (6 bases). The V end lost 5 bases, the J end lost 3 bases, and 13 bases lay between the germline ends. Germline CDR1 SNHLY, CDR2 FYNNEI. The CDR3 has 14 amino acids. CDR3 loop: CASSPRGLDYGYTF. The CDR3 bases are TGTGCCAGCAGTCCCCGGGGGCTAGACTATGGCTACACCTTC.

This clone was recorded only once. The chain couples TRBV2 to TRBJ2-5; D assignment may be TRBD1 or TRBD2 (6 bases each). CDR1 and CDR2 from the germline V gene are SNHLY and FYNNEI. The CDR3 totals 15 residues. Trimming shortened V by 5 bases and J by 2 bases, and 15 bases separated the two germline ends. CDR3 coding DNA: TGTGCCAGCAGTTCGGGGGCCCCCCCACAAGAGACCCAGTACTTC. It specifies CASSSGAPPQETQYF.

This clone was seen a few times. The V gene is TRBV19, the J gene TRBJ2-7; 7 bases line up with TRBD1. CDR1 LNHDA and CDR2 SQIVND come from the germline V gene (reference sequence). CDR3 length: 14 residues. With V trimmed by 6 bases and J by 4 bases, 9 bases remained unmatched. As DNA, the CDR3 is TGTGCCAGTAGCCCCGGGACAGAGATTTACGAGCAGTACTTC. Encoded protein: CASSPGTEIYEQYF.

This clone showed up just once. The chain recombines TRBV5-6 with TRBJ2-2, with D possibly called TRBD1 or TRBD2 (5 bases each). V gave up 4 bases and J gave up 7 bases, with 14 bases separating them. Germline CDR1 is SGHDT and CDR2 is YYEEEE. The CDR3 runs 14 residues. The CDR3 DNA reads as TGTGCCAGCAGCCCTGTGGGGACGGACGGGGAGCTGTTTTTT. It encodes CASSPVGTDGELFF.

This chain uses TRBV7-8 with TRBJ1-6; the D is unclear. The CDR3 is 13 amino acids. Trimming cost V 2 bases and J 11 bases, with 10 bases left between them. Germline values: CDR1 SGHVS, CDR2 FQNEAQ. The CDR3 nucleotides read TGTGCCAGCAGCTTAATGGGAGATACACCCCTCCACTTT. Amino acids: CASSLMGDTPLHF.

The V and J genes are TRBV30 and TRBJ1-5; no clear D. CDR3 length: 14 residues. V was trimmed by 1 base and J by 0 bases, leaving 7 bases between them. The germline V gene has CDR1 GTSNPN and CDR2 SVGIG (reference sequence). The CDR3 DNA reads TGTGCCTGGAGTGGCCAGATTAGCAATCAGCCCCAGCATTTT. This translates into CAWSGQISNQPQHF.

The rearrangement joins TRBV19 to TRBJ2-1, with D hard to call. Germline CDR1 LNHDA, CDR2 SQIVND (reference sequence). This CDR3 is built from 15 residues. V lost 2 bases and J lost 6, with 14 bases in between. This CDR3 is CASSISSGVPNEQFF. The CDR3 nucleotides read TGTGCCAGTAGTATATCGTCAGGAGTACCCAATGAGCAGTTCTTC.

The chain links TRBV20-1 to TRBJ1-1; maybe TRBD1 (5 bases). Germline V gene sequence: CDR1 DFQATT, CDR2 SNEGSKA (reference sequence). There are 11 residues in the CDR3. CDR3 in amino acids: CRAQGNTEAFF. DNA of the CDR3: TGCAGAGCCCAGGGGAACACTGAAGCTTTCTTT.

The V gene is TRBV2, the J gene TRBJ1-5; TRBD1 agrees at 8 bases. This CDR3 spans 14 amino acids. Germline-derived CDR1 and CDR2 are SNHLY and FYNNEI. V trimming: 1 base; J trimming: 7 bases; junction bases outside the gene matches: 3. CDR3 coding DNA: TGTGCCAGCAGTGAAGGGACAGGGAGACAGCCCCAGCATTTT. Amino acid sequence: CASSEGTGRQPQHF.

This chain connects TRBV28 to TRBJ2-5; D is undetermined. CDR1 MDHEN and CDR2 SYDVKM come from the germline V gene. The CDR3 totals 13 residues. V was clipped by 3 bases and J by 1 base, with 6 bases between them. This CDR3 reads CASSLGIQETQYF. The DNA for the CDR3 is TGTGCCAGCAGTTTGGGGATCCAAGAGACCCAGTACTTC.

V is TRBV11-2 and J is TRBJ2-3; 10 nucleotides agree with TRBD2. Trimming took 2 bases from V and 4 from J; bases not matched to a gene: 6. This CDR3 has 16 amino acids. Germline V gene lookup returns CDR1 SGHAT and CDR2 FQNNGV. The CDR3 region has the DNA TGTGCCAGCAGCTTATTCCTAGCGGGAGTTGCAGATACGCAGTATTTT. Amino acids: CASSLFLAGVADTQYF.

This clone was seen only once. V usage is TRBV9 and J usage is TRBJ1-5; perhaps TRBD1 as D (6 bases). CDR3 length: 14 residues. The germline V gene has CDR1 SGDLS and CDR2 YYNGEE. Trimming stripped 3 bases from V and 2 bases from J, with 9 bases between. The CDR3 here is CASSGGQRNQPQHF. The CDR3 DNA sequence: TGTGCCAGCAGCGGCGGACAGCGCAATCAGCCCCAGCATTTT.